This is a list of T cell receptor beta chains from one sample in a study of cytomegalovirus exposure and HLA in healthy donors. The protocol was immunoSEQ multiplex PCR, while the TCRdb copy is restricted to in-frame clones and leaves out a portion. Across 100,000 to 150,000 clones, the top ten clones capture 1.5% to 1.8% of the sample. Sequencing was carried out using PBMCs. Receptors were obtained from a woman between 35 and 50 years old in good health and CMV-seronegative. CDR3s include the opening cysteine and the closing phenylalanine or tryptophan. The D gene is left open where the match is weak.

d_call j_call v_call cdr3_nt cdr3_aa
TRBD1 TRBJ1-2 TRBV28 TGTGCCAGCAGTTTCAGGGGGGCCAGGGATGGCTACACCTTC CASSFRGARDGYTF
TRBD1 TRBJ2-2 TRBV7-2 TGTGCCAGCAGCTTTCGGACAGGGGCGGTCGGGGAGCTGTTTTTT CASSFRTGAVGELFF
NA TRBJ2-1 TRBV6-1 TGTGCCAGCAGTGAAGCGCGGGTACCGTGGAATGAGCAGTTCTTC CASSEARVPWNEQFF
TRBD1 TRBJ1-5 TRBV6-1 TGTGCCTGTGAGGGGGCGCGCAATCAGCCCCAGCATTTT CACEGARNQPQHF
NA TRBJ1-2 TRBV9 TGTGCCAGCAGCGTAGTAGGAGGCCAGACGGGCTACACCTTC CASSVVGGQTGYTF
TRBD1 TRBJ1-1 TRBV29-1 TGCAGCTCTCAGGGGGCCCGGTGGACTGAAGCTTTCTTT CSSQGARWTEAFF
NA TRBJ2-2 TRBV28 TGTGCCAGCAGTTTATTTATGGGGGGGGGCCCGAACACCGGGGAGCTGTTTTTT CASSLFMGGGPNTGELFF
NA TRBJ1-6 TRBV7-6 TGTGCCAGCAGCTTAGAAGGACAGCTCACAAATTCACCCCTCCACTTT CASSLEGQLTNSPLHF
NA TRBJ2-5 TRBV20-1 TGCAGTGCTAGAGATGCGGAGACCCAGTACTTC CSARDAETQYF
TRBD1 TRBJ1-1 TRBV6-1 TGTGCAACAGGGGAGTATGGGAACACTGAAGCTTTCTTT CATGEYGNTEAFF